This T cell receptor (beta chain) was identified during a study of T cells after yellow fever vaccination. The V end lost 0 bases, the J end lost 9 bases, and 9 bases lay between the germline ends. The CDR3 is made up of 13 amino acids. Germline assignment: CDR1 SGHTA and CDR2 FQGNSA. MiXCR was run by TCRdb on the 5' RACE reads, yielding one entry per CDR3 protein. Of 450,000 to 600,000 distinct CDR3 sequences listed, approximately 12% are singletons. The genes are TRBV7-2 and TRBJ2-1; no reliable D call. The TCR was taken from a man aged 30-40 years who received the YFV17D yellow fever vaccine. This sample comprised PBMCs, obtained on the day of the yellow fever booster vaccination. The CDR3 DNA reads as TGTGCCAGCAGCTTAGCAGGGCGCAGTGAGCAGTTCTTC. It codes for CASSLAGRSEQFF.